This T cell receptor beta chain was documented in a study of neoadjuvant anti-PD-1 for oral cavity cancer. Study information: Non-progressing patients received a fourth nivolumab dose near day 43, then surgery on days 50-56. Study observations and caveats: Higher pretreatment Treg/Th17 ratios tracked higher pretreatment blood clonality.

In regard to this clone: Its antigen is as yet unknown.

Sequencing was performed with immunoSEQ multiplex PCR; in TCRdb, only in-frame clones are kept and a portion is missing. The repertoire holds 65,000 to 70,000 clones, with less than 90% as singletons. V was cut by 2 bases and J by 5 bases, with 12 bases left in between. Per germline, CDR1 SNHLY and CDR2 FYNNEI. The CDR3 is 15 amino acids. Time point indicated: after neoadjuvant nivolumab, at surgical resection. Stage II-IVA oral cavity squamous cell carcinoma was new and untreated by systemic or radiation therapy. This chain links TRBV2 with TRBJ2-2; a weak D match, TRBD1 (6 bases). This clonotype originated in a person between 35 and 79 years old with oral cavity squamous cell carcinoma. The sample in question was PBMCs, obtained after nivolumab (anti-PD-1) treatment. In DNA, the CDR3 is TGTGCCAGCAGTGAAACTCTACAGGGAACCGGGGAGCTGTTTTTT. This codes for CASSETLQGTGELFF. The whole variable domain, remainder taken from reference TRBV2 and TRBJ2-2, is EPEVTQTPSHQVTQMGQEVILRCVPISNHLYFYWYRQILGQKVEFLVSFYNNEISEKSEIFDDQFSVERPDGSNFTLKIRSTKLEDSAMYFCASSETLQGTGELFFGEGSRLTVL.